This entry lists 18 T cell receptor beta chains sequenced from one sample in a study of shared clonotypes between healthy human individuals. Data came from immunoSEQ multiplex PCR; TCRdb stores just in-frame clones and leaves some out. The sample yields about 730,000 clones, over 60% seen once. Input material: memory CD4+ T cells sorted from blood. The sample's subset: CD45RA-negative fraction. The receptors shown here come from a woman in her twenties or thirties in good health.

CDR3 in amino acids: CASTRGQSNSQNIQYF. Here the CDR3 DNA reads TGTGCCAGCACCCGGGGGCAGAGTAACTCGCAAAACATTCAGTACTTC. The V and J genes are TRBV6-6 and TRBJ2-4, with D perhaps given as TRBD1 or TRBD2 (6 bases each). In germline, CDR1 is MNHNY, CDR2 SVGAGI (reference sequence). This CDR3 has 16 amino acids. Trimming cost V 7 bases and J 5 bases, with 21 bases left between them.

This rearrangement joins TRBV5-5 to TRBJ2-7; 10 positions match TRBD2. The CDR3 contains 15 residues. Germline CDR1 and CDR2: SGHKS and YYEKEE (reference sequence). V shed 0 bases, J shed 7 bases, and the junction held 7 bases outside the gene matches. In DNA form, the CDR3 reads TGTGCCAGCAGCTTGGGAGCGGGAGGGCCTCTTGAGCAGTACTTC. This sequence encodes CASSLGAGGPLEQYF. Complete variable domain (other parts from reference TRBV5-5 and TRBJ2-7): DAGVTQSPTHLIKTRGQQVTLRCSPISGHKSVSWYQQVLGQGPQFIFQYYEKEERGRGNFPDRFSARQFPNYSSELNVNALLLGDSALYLCASSLGAGGPLEQYFGPGTRLTVT.

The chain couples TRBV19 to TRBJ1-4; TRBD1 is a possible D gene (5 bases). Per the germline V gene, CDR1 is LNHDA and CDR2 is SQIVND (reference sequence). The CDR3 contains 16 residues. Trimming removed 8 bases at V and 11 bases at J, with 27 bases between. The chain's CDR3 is CASHLRGAGAFGKLFF. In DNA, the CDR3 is TGTGCCAGTCATCTCCGAGGGGCCGGAGCTTTTGGGAAACTGTTTTTT.

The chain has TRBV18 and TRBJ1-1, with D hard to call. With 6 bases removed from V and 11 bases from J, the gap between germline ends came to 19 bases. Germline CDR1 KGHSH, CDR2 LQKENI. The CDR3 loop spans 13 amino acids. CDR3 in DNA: TGTGCCAGCTCGCCCAGTTCGGTACAGTCCGCTTTCTTT. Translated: CASSPSSVQSAFF.

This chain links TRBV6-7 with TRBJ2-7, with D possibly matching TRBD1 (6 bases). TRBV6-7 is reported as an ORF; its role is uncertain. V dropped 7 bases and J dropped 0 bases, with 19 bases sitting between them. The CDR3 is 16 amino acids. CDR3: CASTRPEDRPSYEQYF. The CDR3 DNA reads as TGTGCCAGCACCCGACCAGAGGACAGACCCTCCTACGAGCAGTACTTC.

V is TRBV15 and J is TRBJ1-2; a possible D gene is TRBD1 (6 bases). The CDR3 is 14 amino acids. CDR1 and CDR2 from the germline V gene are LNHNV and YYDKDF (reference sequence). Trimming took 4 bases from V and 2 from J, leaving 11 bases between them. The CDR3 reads CATSIPTGNYGYTF. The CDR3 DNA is TGTGCCACCAGCATACCCACAGGGAACTATGGCTACACCTTC.

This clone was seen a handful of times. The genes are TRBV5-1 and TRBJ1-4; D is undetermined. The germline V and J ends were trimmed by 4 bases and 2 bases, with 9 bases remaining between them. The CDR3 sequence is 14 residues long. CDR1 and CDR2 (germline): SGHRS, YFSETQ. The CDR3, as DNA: TGCGCCAGCAGCCCGATTGGGACTAATGAAAAACTGTTTTTT. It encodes CASSPIGTNEKLFF.

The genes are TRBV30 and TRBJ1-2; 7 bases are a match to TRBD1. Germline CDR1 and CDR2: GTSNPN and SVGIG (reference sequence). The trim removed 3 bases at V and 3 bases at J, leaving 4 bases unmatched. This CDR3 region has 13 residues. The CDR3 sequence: CAWSRGWDYGYTF. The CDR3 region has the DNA TGTGCCTGGAGCAGGGGGTGGGACTATGGCTACACCTTC.

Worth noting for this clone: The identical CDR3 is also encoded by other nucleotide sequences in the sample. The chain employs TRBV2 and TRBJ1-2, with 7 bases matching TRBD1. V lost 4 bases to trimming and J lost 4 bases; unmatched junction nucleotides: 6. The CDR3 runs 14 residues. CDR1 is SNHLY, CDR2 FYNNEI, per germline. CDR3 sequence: CASSGRQGSYGYTF. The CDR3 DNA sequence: TGTGCCAGCAGTGGGAGACAGGGAAGCTATGGCTACACCTTC.

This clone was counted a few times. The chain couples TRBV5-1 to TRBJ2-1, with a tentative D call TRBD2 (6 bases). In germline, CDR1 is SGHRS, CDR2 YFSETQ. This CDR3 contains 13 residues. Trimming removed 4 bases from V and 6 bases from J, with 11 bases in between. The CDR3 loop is CASSVGGPNEQFF. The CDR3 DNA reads TGCGCCAGCAGCGTCGGGGGACCCAATGAGCAGTTCTTC.

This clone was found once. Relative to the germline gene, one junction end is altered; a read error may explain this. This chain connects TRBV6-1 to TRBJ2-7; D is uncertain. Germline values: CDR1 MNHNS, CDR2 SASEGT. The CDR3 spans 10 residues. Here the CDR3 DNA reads TGTGCCAGCAGAGGGTACGTGCAGTACTTC. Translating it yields CASRGYVQYF.

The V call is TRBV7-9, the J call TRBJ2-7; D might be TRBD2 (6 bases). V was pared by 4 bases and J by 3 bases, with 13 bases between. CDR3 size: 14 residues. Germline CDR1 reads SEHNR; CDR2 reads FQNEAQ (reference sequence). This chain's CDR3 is CASSSGTLNYEQYF. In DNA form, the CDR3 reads TGTGCCAGCAGCTCCGGGACTTTAAACTACGAGCAGTACTTC.

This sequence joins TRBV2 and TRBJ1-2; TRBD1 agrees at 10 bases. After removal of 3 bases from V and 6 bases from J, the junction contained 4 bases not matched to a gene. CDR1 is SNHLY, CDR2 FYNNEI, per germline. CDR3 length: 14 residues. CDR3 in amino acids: CASSERQGANGYTF. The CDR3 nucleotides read TGTGCCAGCAGTGAGAGACAGGGGGCGAATGGCTACACCTTC. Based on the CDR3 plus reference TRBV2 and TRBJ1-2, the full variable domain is EPEVTQTPSHQVTQMGQEVILRCVPISNHLYFYWYRQILGQKVEFLVSFYNNEISEKSEIFDDQFSVERPDGSNFTLKIRSTKLEDSAMYFCASSERQGANGYTFGSGTRLTVV.

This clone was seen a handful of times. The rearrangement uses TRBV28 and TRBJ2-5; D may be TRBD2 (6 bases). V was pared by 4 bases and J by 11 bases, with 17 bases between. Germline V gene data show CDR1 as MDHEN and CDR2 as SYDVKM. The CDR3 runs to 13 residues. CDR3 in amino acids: CASSSGSTGEQYF. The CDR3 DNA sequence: TGTGCCAGCAGTTCCGGTTCGACGGGAGAGCAGTACTTC.

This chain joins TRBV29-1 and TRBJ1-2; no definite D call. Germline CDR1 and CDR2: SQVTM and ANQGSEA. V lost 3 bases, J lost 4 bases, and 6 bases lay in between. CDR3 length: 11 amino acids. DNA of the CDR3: TGCAGCGTTGAGGGTCTCTATGGCTACACCTTC. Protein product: CSVEGLYGYTF.

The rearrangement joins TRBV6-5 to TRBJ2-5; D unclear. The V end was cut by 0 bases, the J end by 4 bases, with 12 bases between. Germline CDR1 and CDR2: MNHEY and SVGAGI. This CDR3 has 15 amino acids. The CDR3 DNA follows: TGTGCCAGCAGTTACTCGATGGCCCCGGGAGAGACCCAGTACTTC. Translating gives CASSYSMAPGETQYF.

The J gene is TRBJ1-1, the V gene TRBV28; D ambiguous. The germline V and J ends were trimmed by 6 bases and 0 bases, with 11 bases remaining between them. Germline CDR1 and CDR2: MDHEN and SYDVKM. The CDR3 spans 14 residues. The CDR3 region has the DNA TGTGCCAGCAGGAAAGGCAGGTTGAACACTGAAGCTTTCTTT. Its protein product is CASRKGRLNTEAFF.

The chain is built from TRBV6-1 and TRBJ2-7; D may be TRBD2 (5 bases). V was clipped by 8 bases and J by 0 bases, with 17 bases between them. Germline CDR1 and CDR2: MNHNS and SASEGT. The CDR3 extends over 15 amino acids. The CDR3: CASRTSSLSSYEQYF. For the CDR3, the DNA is TGTGCCAGCCGTACTAGTTCCTTGAGCTCCTACGAGCAGTACTTC.